These 7 T cell receptor beta chains originate from one sample sequenced in a study of OX40 agonist ivuxolimab in advanced cancers. Sequencing used immunoSEQ multiplex PCR; TCRdb keeps in-frame clones, though not all of them. This table has almost 90,000 clones, around 90% appearing once. The sample in question was CD4+ or CD8+ T cells sorted from blood, obtained in a trial of the OX40 agonist ivuxolimab. The receptors originated from an adult with an advanced solid tumor such as melanoma, head and neck, liver or kidney cancer.

The CDR3 DNA reads as TGTGCCAGCAGCTTAGACCGCGTAAGCTCCTACAATGAGCAGTTCTTC. The encoded protein is CASSLDRVSSYNEQFF. The rearrangement joins TRBV7-2 to TRBJ2-1; D unresolved. The CDR3 is 16 amino acids. With 1 base removed from V and 0 bases from J, the gap between germline ends came to 10 bases. The V gene's germline CDR1 is SGHTA and CDR2 FQGNSA.

This rearrangement joins TRBV18 to TRBJ2-3; D gene ambiguous. The CDR3 is 12 residues long. Germline CDR1 reads KGHSH; CDR2 reads LQKENI. Trimming shortened V by 5 bases and J by 4 bases, and 7 bases separated the two germline ends. This CDR3 reads CASSSQADTQYF. CDR3 sequence (DNA): TGTGCCAGCTCAAGCCAAGCAGATACGCAGTATTTT. Supplemented by reference TRBV18 and TRBJ2-3, the full variable domain reads NAGVMQNPRHLVRRRGQEARLRCSPMKGHSHVYWYRQLPEEGLKFMVYLQKENIIDESGMPKERFSAEFPKEGPSILRIQQVVRGDSAAYFCASSSQADTQYFGPGTRLTVL.

V is TRBV7-2 and J is TRBJ2-7; D ambiguous. The CDR3 has 14 residues. The V end was cut by 2 bases, the J end by 2 bases, with 10 bases between. Germline loops: CDR1 SGHTA, CDR2 FQGNSA. CDR3 amino acids: CASSLNSGTYEQYF. The CDR3 DNA sequence: TGTGCCAGCAGCTTAAATAGTGGAACCTACGAGCAGTACTTC. The full variable domain, with the rest looked up from reference TRBV7-2 and TRBJ2-7, is GAGVSQSPSNKVTEKGKDVELRCDPISGHTALYWYRQSLGQGLEFLIYFQGNSAPDKSGLPSDRFSAERTGGSVSTLTIQRTQQEDSAVYLCASSLNSGTYEQYFGPGTRLTVT.

The chain combines TRBV7-3 with TRBJ2-7; maybe TRBD1 (6 bases). Germline V gene lookup returns CDR1 SGHTA and CDR2 FQGTGA. V was clipped by 5 bases and J by 1 base, with 9 bases between them. This CDR3 comprises 13 residues. The CDR3 DNA reads TGTGCCAGCAGCCCCGGACAGTCCTACGAGCAGTACTTC. Encoded protein: CASSPGQSYEQYF.

V and J are TRBV5-1 and TRBJ2-5; D is uncertain. Germline CDR1 is SGHRS and CDR2 is YFSETQ. There are 13 residues in the CDR3. V dropped 0 bases and J dropped 4 bases, with 7 bases sitting between them. The CDR3 spells CASSLGTGETQYF. The CDR3 region has the DNA TGCGCCAGCAGCTTGGGTACCGGAGAGACCCAGTACTTC.

This rearrangement joins TRBV6-5 to TRBJ2-3; D remains unclear. CDR1 MNHEY and CDR2 SVGAGI come from the germline V gene. V shed 0 bases and J shed 4 bases, with 8 bases lying between them. The CDR3 has 14 residues. DNA of the CDR3: TGTGCCAGCAGTTACTCGAGTGGGGCAGATACGCAGTATTTT. Amino acid sequence: CASSYSSGADTQYF.

This rearrangement joins TRBV6-6 to TRBJ2-7; D tentatively fits TRBD1 or TRBD2 (5 bases each). Germline assignment: CDR1 MNHNY and CDR2 SVGAGI (reference sequence). This CDR3 is 13 amino acids long. Trimming pared 8 bases from V and 1 base from J, leaving 12 bases between. In DNA form, the CDR3 reads TGTGCCAGCGCAAGGGACGGTTCCTACGAGCAGTACTTC. As protein: CASARDGSYEQYF.